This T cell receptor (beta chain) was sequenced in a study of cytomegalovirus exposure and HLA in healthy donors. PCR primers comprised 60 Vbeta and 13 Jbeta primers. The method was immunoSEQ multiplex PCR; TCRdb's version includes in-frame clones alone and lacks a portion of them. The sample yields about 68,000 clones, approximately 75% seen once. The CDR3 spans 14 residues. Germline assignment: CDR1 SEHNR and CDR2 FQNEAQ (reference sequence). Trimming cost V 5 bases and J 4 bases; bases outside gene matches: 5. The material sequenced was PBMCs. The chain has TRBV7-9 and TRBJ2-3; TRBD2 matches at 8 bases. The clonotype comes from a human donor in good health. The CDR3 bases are TGTGCCAGCAGCGGGTTAGCGGGGTCAGATACGCAGTATTTT. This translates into CASSGLAGSDTQYF.